What follows are 27 T cell receptor gamma chains derived from one specimen sequenced in a study of Vδ1+ human thymocytes. Extracted RNA was reverse transcribed into cDNA. Pooled V-gene forward primers with one constant-region reverse primer generated the CDR3 amplicons by multiplex PCR. TCRdb re-called the multiplex PCR reads using CATT. This sample has tens of thousands of gamma-chain clones, with 20% found just once. The antigens of these receptors remain unknown. Broader study findings: Thymic TRG and TRD repertoires appeared highly polyclonal.

The sample comprised Vdelta1+ gamma-delta thymocytes from the thymus. Described subset: FACS-sorted CD3+ TCRalphabeta- TCRVdelta1+ TCRVdelta2- thymocytes. The receptors derive from a girl under two years old who had congenital heart surgery.

This clone has just a few counts. The rearrangement links TRGV4 to TRGJP2. This CDR3 comprises 13 residues. J lost 7 bases, V lost 4 bases, and 6 bases had no gene match. In germline, CDR1 is EGSTGY, CDR2 YDSYTSSV. The CDR3 DNA sequence: TGTGCCACCTGGGAACTGGTTGATTGGATCAAGACGTTT. Translating it yields CATWELVDWIKTF.

This clone was picked up a small number of times. The same CDR3 also results from other DNA sequences found in this sample. V gene TRGV8 combines with J gene TRGJP2. The germline V gene encodes CDR1 VENAVY and CDR2 YDSYNSRV. Germline trimming cut 1 base from V and 1 base from J; bases unmatched to any gene: 3. The CDR3 extends over 15 amino acids. CDR3 coding DNA: TGTGCCACCTGGGATAGAGGTAGTAGTGATTGGATCAAGACGTTT. The encoded protein is CATWDRGSSDWIKTF.

Concerning this clone: Other DNA sequences in the sample encode the same CDR3. The V call is TRGV4, the J call TRGJP2. V shed 1 base and J 5 bases; nucleotides not matched to a gene: 4. CDR3 size: 14 residues. CDR1 is EGSTGY, CDR2 YDSYTSSV, per germline. CDR3 protein: CATWDGGSDWIKTF. The CDR3 bases are TGTGCCACCTGGGATGGAGGAAGTGATTGGATCAAGACGTTT.

V usage is TRGV9 and J usage is TRGJP. CDR3 length equals 15 residues. The V gene's germline CDR1 is GITISATS and CDR2 ISYDGTV (reference sequence). The ends lost 9 bases at V and 7 bases at J; junction bases unmatched: 9. The CDR3 sequence is CALPLLELGKKIKVF. The CDR3 nucleotides read TGTGCCTTGCCACTGTTGGAGTTGGGCAAAAAAATCAAGGTATTT.

The V gene is TRGV9, the J gene TRGJ1 or TRGJ2. The CDR3 covers 11 residues. Germline values: CDR1 GITISATS, CDR2 ISYDGTV (reference sequence). V shed 0 bases, J shed 12 bases, and the junction held 5 bases outside the gene matches. The CDR3 here is CALWEVGMKLF. CDR3 coding DNA: TGTGCCTTGTGGGAGGTGGGGATGAAACTCTTT.

The V call is TRGV4, the J call TRGJ1 or TRGJ2. V dropped 5 bases and J dropped 8; count of bases not matched to a gene: 6. Germline V gene lookup returns CDR1 EGSTGY and CDR2 YDSYTSSV. The CDR3 extends over 11 amino acids. CDR3 nucleotide sequence: TGTGCCACCTGGGGGATTAATAAGAAACTCTTT. Protein sequence: CATWGINKKLF.

The chain recombines TRGV9 with TRGJ1 or TRGJ2. Germline assignment: CDR1 GITISATS and CDR2 ISYDGTV (reference sequence). This CDR3 is 10 amino acids long. V trimming: 11 bases; J trimming: 5 bases; junction bases outside the gene matches: 6. CDR3 nucleotide sequence: TGTGCCTCCCCGAATTATAAGAAACTCTTT. Its protein is CASPNYKKLF.

This clone was seen more than once but under ten times. The same CDR3 arises from other DNA sequences in this sample as well. J is TRGJ1 or TRGJ2 and V is TRGV3. Trimming at V came to 1 base and at J to 9 bases, leaving 3 bases not matched to a gene. The CDR3 sequence is 11 residues long. Looked up from germline, CDR1 is VTNTFY and CDR2 is YDVSTARD (reference sequence). The CDR3 nucleotides are TGTGCCACCTGGGACAGACTTAAGAAACTCTTT. This translates into CATWDRLKKLF.

V and J are TRGV9 and TRGJ1 or TRGJ2. Germline V gene sequence: CDR1 GITISATS, CDR2 ISYDGTV (reference sequence). This CDR3 is 11 amino acids long. With V trimmed by 4 bases and J by 8 bases, 5 bases remained unmatched. In DNA, the CDR3 is TGTGCCTTGTGGGACTTTAATAAGAAACTCTTT. This codes for CALWDFNKKLF.

Concerning this clone: Different DNA sequences within this sample yield the same CDR3. This chain joins TRGV4 and TRGJ1 or TRGJ2. This CDR3 comprises 13 residues. Germline-derived CDR1 and CDR2 are EGSTGY and YDSYTSSV. The V and J ends lost 1 base and 6 bases, in that order; junction bases with no gene match: 6. CDR3 sequence: CATWDGRCYKKLF. For the CDR3, the DNA is TGTGCCACCTGGGATGGTCGATGTTATAAGAAACTCTTT.

The V and J genes are TRGV3 and TRGJP2. CDR1 and CDR2 (germline): VTNTFY, YDVSTARD (reference sequence). The CDR3 runs to 17 residues. Trimming at V came to 0 bases and at J to 3 bases, leaving 10 bases not matched to a gene. CDR3: CATWDRQEGGSDWIKTF. DNA of the CDR3: TGTGCCACCTGGGACAGGCAGGAGGGAGGTAGTGATTGGATCAAGACGTTT.

J is TRGJ1 or TRGJ2 and V is TRGV5. CDR1 and CDR2 (germline): VINAFY, YDVSNSKD. Trimming at V came to 0 bases and at J to 7 bases, leaving 9 bases not matched to a gene. The CDR3 sequence is 14 residues long. CDR3 sequence (DNA): TGTGCCACCTGGGACAGGCCGGGGGGGTATAAGAAACTCTTT. Amino acids: CATWDRPGGYKKLF.

This clone was seen a handful of times. Other nucleotide sequences in the sample specify the same CDR3. J is TRGJ1 or TRGJ2 and V is TRGV4. The CDR3 is made up of 13 amino acids. Trimming cost V 0 bases and J 7 bases; bases outside gene matches: 6. Germline CDR1 EGSTGY, CDR2 YDSYTSSV. The CDR3 spells CATWDGPWYKKLF. Written as DNA, the CDR3 is TGTGCCACCTGGGATGGGCCGTGGTATAAGAAACTCTTT.

This clone was recorded only once. The V call is TRGV5, the J call TRGJ1 or TRGJ2. The CDR3 extends over 16 amino acids. The V segment lost 0 bases and the J segment 3 bases; nucleotides outside the gene matches: 11. Germline loops: CDR1 VINAFY, CDR2 YDVSNSKD. CDR3: CATWDRQEEFYYKKLF. The CDR3 DNA reads as TGTGCCACCTGGGACAGGCAGGAGGAATTTTATTATAAGAAACTCTTT.

The J gene is TRGJ1 or TRGJ2, the V gene TRGV8. V lost 3 bases to trimming and J lost 2 bases; unmatched junction nucleotides: 7. The germline gives CDR1 VENAVY, CDR2 YDSYNSRV. The CDR3 is made up of 14 amino acids. The CDR3 region is CATWDLSDYYKKLF. Written as DNA, the CDR3 is TGTGCCACCTGGGATCTGTCGGATTATTATAAGAAACTCTTT.

This clone was counted only a few times. This chain links TRGV4 with TRGJ1 or TRGJ2. CDR1 and CDR2 from the germline V gene are EGSTGY and YDSYTSSV. With V trimmed by 2 bases and J by 5 bases, 9 bases remained unmatched. This CDR3 spans 14 amino acids. CDR3 DNA sequence: TGTGCCACCTGGGATGCGCGCCACGATTATAAGAAACTCTTT. This encodes CATWDARHDYKKLF.

The chain joins TRGV3 to TRGJP1. V lost 2 bases and J lost 0; bases outside the gene matches: 12. CDR1 VTNTFY and CDR2 YDVSTARD come from the germline V gene (reference sequence). The CDR3 has 18 residues. The CDR3 is CATWDTPRGYTTGWFKIF. CDR3 DNA: TGTGCCACCTGGGACACCCCCCGGGGTTATACCACTGGTTGGTTCAAGATATTT.

This clone has just a few counts. The chain uses TRGV2 and TRGJ1 or TRGJ2. Per the germline V gene, CDR1 is EGSNGY and CDR2 is YDSYNSKV. Trimming removed 8 bases from V and 2 bases from J; junction bases left unmatched: 6. The CDR3 totals 12 residues. Written as DNA, the CDR3 is TGTGCCACCTTGACCGATTATTATAAGAAACTCTTT. It translates to CATLTDYYKKLF.

Notes on this clone: This sample includes further DNA sequences coding for the same CDR3. The rearrangement uses TRGV2 and TRGJ1 or TRGJ2. The germline V gene encodes CDR1 EGSNGY and CDR2 YDSYNSKV. CDR3 length equals 14 residues. The V segment lost 0 bases and the J segment 3 bases; nucleotides outside the gene matches: 5. The CDR3 DNA reads TGTGCCACCTGGGACGGGTTCGGTTATTATAAGAAACTCTTT. It encodes CATWDGFGYYKKLF.

The gene calls are TRGV8 and TRGJP2. Germline assignment: CDR1 VENAVY and CDR2 YDSYNSRV. The CDR3 has 15 amino acids. J was trimmed by 5 bases and V by 1 base; bases with no gene match: 7. The CDR3 loop reads CATWDRGASDWIKTF. The CDR3 bases are TGTGCCACCTGGGATAGAGGAGCGAGTGATTGGATCAAGACGTTT.

This clone was detected only a few times. The rearrangement joins TRGV2 to TRGJ1 or TRGJ2. The germline gives CDR1 EGSNGY, CDR2 YDSYNSKV. J was trimmed by 2 bases and V by 3 bases; bases with no gene match: 4. The CDR3 runs 13 residues. This CDR3 reads CATWDHHYYKKLF. As DNA, the CDR3 is TGTGCCACCTGGGACCATCATTATTATAAGAAACTCTTT.

V usage is TRGV2 and J usage is TRGJP2. The CDR3 loop spans 14 amino acids. Per germline, CDR1 EGSNGY and CDR2 YDSYNSKV. V shed 1 base, J shed 10 bases, and the junction held 9 bases outside the gene matches. Here the CDR3 reads CATWDGATGWIKTF. DNA of the CDR3: TGTGCCACCTGGGACGGAGCGACAGGTTGGATCAAGACGTTT.

The rearrangement links TRGV4 to TRGJ1 or TRGJ2. V dropped 3 bases and J dropped 3; count of bases not matched to a gene: 5. Germline V gene sequence: CDR1 EGSTGY, CDR2 YDSYTSSV. The CDR3 sequence is 13 residues long. The CDR3 bases are TGTGCCACCTGGGATCCTTCTTATTATAAGAAACTCTTT. Its translation: CATWDPSYYKKLF.

This clone has more than one count but fewer than ten. This chain uses TRGV4 with TRGJ1 or TRGJ2. In germline, CDR1 is EGSTGY, CDR2 YDSYTSSV. J lost 16 bases, V lost 6 bases, and 18 bases had no gene match. CDR3 length: 12 amino acids. CDR3 region: CATWHPDLVLLF. The CDR3 DNA follows: TGTGCCACCTGGCATCCCGATTTGGTTCTTCTCTTT.

This clone was observed a few times. The chain uses TRGV4 and TRGJ1 or TRGJ2. The CDR3 contains 12 residues. From germline, CDR1 is EGSTGY and CDR2 YDSYTSSV. V dropped 1 base and J dropped 9; count of bases not matched to a gene: 6. The CDR3 loop reads CATWDGPIKKLF. The DNA of the CDR3 is TGTGCCACCTGGGATGGACCGATTAAGAAACTCTTT.

Comment on this clone: Other DNA sequences within the sample encode an identical CDR3. The gene calls are TRGV3 and TRGJ1 or TRGJ2. CDR1 and CDR2 from the germline V gene are VTNTFY and YDVSTARD (reference sequence). The V gene end was trimmed by 0 bases and the J gene end by 10 bases; junction bases not matched to a gene: 6. CDR3 length: 12 amino acids. The CDR3 region is CATWDRPTKKLF. The CDR3 region has the DNA TGTGCCACCTGGGACAGGCCTACCAAGAAACTCTTT.

This chain joins TRGV2 and TRGJP2. The CDR3 covers 15 residues. Trimming took 3 bases from V and 2 from J; bases not matched to a gene: 6. From germline, CDR1 is EGSNGY and CDR2 YDSYNSKV. CDR3 amino acids: CATWDPPSSDWIKTF. In DNA, the CDR3 is TGTGCCACCTGGGACCCACCAAGTAGTGATTGGATCAAGACGTTT.